This T cell receptor (beta chain) came from a study of spatial heterogeneity in lung cancer. This clonotype was counted a few times. Trimming pared 1 base from V and 4 bases from J, leaving 8 bases between. Germline values: CDR1 SEHNR, CDR2 FQNEAQ (reference sequence). This CDR3 region has 14 residues. The time point is: sample taken at primary tumor resection. The donors comprised 60 to 80 untreated early-stage non-small cell lung cancer patients. Frozen PBMC, nontumor lung or tumor provided whole RNA, which was sequenced unsorted. MiXCR, applied by TCRdb to the 5' RACE reads, yields one record per CDR3 protein. The table lists approximately 92,000 distinct CDR3 sequences, less than 15% of them singletons, with about 40% in the top ten.

Sequenced material: PBMCs, taken at surgery. The chain has TRBV7-9 and TRBJ1-3; D is ambiguous. This receptor was taken from a male donor with early-stage non-small cell lung cancer. The CDR3 DNA is TGTGCCAGCAGCTTAGGGCTCGGGGGAAACACCATATATTTT. This codes for CASSLGLGGNTIYF.